The 5 T cell receptor beta chains listed next were all sequenced from one sample in a study of CD8+ T cells in alopecia areata. The treatment is: oral pan-JAK inhibitor, 5-10 mg twice daily. Isolated RNA was reverse transcribed into cDNA used as the sequencing template. The table came from immunoSEQ multiplex PCR; TCRdb's copy has only in-frame clones and leaves some out. The data show 210,000 or so clones, around 65% seen once. Sample: CD4+ T cells sorted from blood, taken between weeks 43 and 45, from a patient treated with tofacitinib. The receptors here all came from a human donor with alopecia areata.

The chain has TRBV7-9 and TRBJ2-1; weak D call: TRBD2 (6 bases). This CDR3 contains 14 residues. V was shortened by 5 bases and J by 3 bases, with 11 bases between the two germline ends. CDR1 and CDR2 from the germline V gene are SEHNR and FQNEAQ (reference sequence). CDR3 protein: CASSQFGSYNEQFF. The CDR3 nucleotides read TGTGCCAGCAGCCAATTCGGGAGCTACAATGAGCAGTTCTTC.

There are a few counts of this clone. The CDR3 sequence: CASSSSGVRADTQYF. DNA for the CDR3: TGTGCCAGCAGCTCAAGCGGGGTCCGGGCAGATACGCAGTATTTT. The chain carries TRBV6-5 and TRBJ2-3; TRBD2 matches 7 bases. With V trimmed by 6 bases and J by 4 bases, 10 bases remained unmatched. The length of the CDR3 is 15 residues. Germline assignment: CDR1 MNHEY and CDR2 SVGAGI.

This clone was detected only a few times. This chain joins TRBV19 and TRBJ1-2; D perhaps matches TRBD1 (5 bases). This CDR3 region has 13 residues. The germline V and J ends were trimmed by 1 base and 8 bases, with 11 bases remaining between them. Germline CDR1 LNHDA, CDR2 SQIVND (reference sequence). The chain's CDR3 is CASSIATVNGYTF. The CDR3 DNA sequence: TGTGCCAGTAGTATAGCGACAGTAAACGGCTACACCTTC.

As to this clone: Distinct nucleotide sequences in the sample also encode this CDR3. The CDR3 loop reads CASSQDTGDTQYF. CDR3 bases: TGTGCCAGCAGCCAGGATACGGGAGATACGCAGTATTTT. The chain uses TRBV4-2 and TRBJ2-3; the D is unclear. Germline CDR1 LGHNA, CDR2 YNFKEQ. CDR3 length: 13 residues. The V gene lost 3 bases and the J gene lost 5 bases, with 9 bases spanning the gap.

There are a few counts of this clone. The gene calls are TRBV30 and TRBJ2-1; TRBD2 might be the D (5 bases). There are 17 residues in the CDR3. Trimming shortened V by 0 bases and J by 5 bases, and 20 bases separated the two germline ends. Looked up from germline, CDR1 is GTSNPN and CDR2 is SVGIG (reference sequence). In nucleotides, the CDR3 is TGTGCCTGGAGTGTAAGCGGTGGCGCCAGCTGGAACAATGAGCAGTTCTTC. Protein sequence: CAWSVSGGASWNNEQFF.